The 9 T cell receptor beta chains reported below all come from one sample, sequenced in a study of blood T cell repertoires in COVID-19. The method was immunoSEQ multiplex PCR; TCRdb's version includes in-frame clones alone and lacks a portion of them. The sample consists of 70,000 or so clones, around 90% of them appearing once. Sample: peripheral blood. The receptors were gathered from a human donor in a cohort sampled during active COVID-19.

J is TRBJ1-1 and V is TRBV5-1; 8 bases fit TRBD1. From germline, CDR1 is SGHRS and CDR2 YFSETQ. Trimming cost V 3 bases and J 6 bases; bases outside gene matches: 10. CDR3 size: 15 residues. CDR3 in DNA: TGCGCCAGCAGCTCTGGACAGGGCGGCAGCGCTGAAGCTTTCTTT. It yields the protein CASSSGQGGSAEAFF.

This CDR3 is CASSSKDRGHEQYF. Written as DNA, the CDR3 is TGTGCCAGCAGTTCCAAGGACAGGGGCCACGAGCAGTACTTC. The chain couples TRBV27 to TRBJ2-7; 9 bases match TRBD1. Germline V CDR1 and CDR2: MNHEY, SMNVEV (reference sequence). The junction had 6 bases not matched to a gene; V was cut back by 4 bases and J by 5 bases. The CDR3 has 14 amino acids.

In this sample, this clone turned up once. The chain joins TRBV9 to TRBJ1-2; 7 nucleotides align to TRBD1. The CDR3 is made up of 15 amino acids. The V and J ends lost 2 bases and 4 bases, in that order; junction bases with no gene match: 8. Germline V gives CDR1 SGDLS, CDR2 YYNGEE. The CDR3 spells CASSVTQGGAYGYTF. The CDR3 DNA is TGTGCCAGCAGCGTCACCCAAGGGGGCGCCTATGGCTACACCTTC.

The CDR3 spells CSASGMGKYYPNYGYTF. DNA of the CDR3: TGCAGTGCTAGTGGGATGGGTAAATACTACCCGAACTATGGCTACACCTTC. The genes are TRBV20-1 and TRBJ1-2, with unresolved D. Germline V gives CDR1 DFQATT, CDR2 SNEGSKA (reference sequence). Trimming left V 3 bases short and J 2 bases short, with 22 bases between. CDR3 length equals 17 residues.

CDR3 in DNA: TGTGCCAGCAGCTCCGAACCTGACAGGGGAGGGGAAAAACTGTTTTTT. It encodes CASSSEPDRGGEKLFF. The gene calls are TRBV5-4 and TRBJ1-4, with 8 bases lining up with TRBD1. The trim removed 3 bases at V and 8 bases at J, leaving 12 bases unmatched. The CDR3 contains 16 residues. Germline V gene lookup returns CDR1 SGHNT and CDR2 YYREEE (reference sequence).

The rearrangement uses TRBV20-1 and TRBJ1-2, with 7 nucleotides matching TRBD1. The CDR3 runs to 16 residues. V gave up 3 bases and J gave up 0 bases; unmatched junction bases: 10. Germline V gives CDR1 DFQATT, CDR2 SNEGSKA (reference sequence). CDR3: CSASIGTEDTNYGYTF. The CDR3 nucleotides are TGCAGTGCTAGTATCGGGACAGAAGACACTAACTATGGCTACACCTTC.

The table lists this clone with a few counts. The chain couples TRBV6-5 to TRBJ1-1; D uncertain. With 8 bases removed from V and 5 bases from J, the gap between germline ends came to 6 bases. Germline-derived CDR1 and CDR2 are MNHEY and SVGAGI. This CDR3 is 10 amino acids long. The CDR3 region is CASARTEAFF. CDR3 nucleotides: TGTGCCAGCGCTAGAACTGAAGCTTTCTTT.

In this sample, this clone turned up a few times. V usage is TRBV30 and J usage is TRBJ2-7; 10 bases are a match to TRBD1. The ends lost 3 bases at V and 5 bases at J; junction bases unmatched: 7. This CDR3 is 14 amino acids long. CDR1 GTSNPN and CDR2 SVGIG come from the germline V gene (reference sequence). CDR3 DNA sequence: TGTGCCTGGAGAGCCCGACAGGGGGCCCACGAGCAGTACTTC. This sequence encodes CAWRARQGAHEQYF.

The CDR3 loop reads CASSPHRGSETQYF. CDR3 nucleotides: TGTGCCAGCAGCCCCCACAGGGGTTCGGAGACCCAGTACTTC. The chain couples TRBV9 to TRBJ2-5, with TRBD1 matching over 7 bases. The ends lost 4 bases at V and 5 bases at J; junction bases unmatched: 8. Germline V gene lookup returns CDR1 SGDLS and CDR2 YYNGEE. This CDR3 is built from 14 residues.